This T cell receptor (beta chain) was identified in a study of blood T cell repertoires in COVID-19. Using immunoSEQ multiplex PCR, the repertoire was profiled, and TCRdb retains in-frame clones only, with some absent. Of about 120,000 clones listed, roughly 87% were seen once; the top ten hold around 4.9%. Looked up from germline, CDR1 is LNHNV and CDR2 is YYDKDF (reference sequence). The CDR3 contains 13 residues. V dropped 5 bases and J dropped 3 bases, with 11 bases sitting between them. The sequenced material came from peripheral blood. This sequence was found in a human donor in a cohort sampled during active COVID-19. This chain joins TRBV15 and TRBJ2-7; tentatively, D is TRBD1 (6 bases). DNA of the CDR3: TGTGCCACCAGCCGGGACACCTTCTACGAGCAGTACTTC. Translating gives CATSRDTFYEQYF.